Following are 29 T cell receptor beta chains from one sample sequenced in a study of OX40 agonist ivuxolimab in advanced cancers. Measured with immunoSEQ multiplex PCR; TCRdb has only the in-frame clones, and not every one. The table shows about 73,000 clones, with approximately 92% occurring only once. Here the sequenced sample was CD4+ or CD8+ T cells sorted from blood, taken in a trial of the OX40 agonist ivuxolimab. Receptors originate from an adult with an advanced solid tumor such as melanoma, head and neck, liver or kidney cancer.

The CDR3 DNA is TGCAGCGGAGGACAGGGGGAAAACTATGGCTACACCTTC. Amino acids: CSGGQGENYGYTF. The chain combines TRBV29-1 with TRBJ1-2; 10 nucleotides line up with TRBD1. Germline CDR1 and CDR2: SQVTM and ANQGSEA. The J segment lost 2 bases and the V segment lost 7 bases, leaving 4 bases of the junction unmatched. This CDR3 contains 13 residues.

CDR3 protein: CASSLTSGTYEQYF. The CDR3 region has the DNA TGTGCCAGCAGCTTGACTAGCGGAACCTACGAGCAGTACTTC. The V gene is TRBV5-5, the J gene TRBJ2-7; 8 positions match TRBD2. J gave up 2 bases and V 1 base, and 2 bases lay outside the gene matches. Germline V gene lookup returns CDR1 SGHKS and CDR2 YYEKEE (reference sequence). There are 14 residues in the CDR3.

The chain employs TRBV7-8 and TRBJ1-2, with 7 positions matching TRBD1. V dropped 2 bases and J dropped 4; count of bases not matched to a gene: 19. CDR1 is SGHVS and CDR2 is FQNEAQ in the germline V gene. The CDR3 loop spans 19 amino acids. CDR3: CASSLTVTVVKGAVYGYTF. CDR3 DNA: TGTGCCAGCAGCTTAACGGTAACGGTCGTTAAGGGGGCCGTCTATGGCTACACCTTC.

This chain connects TRBV2 to TRBJ2-7; TRBD1 agrees at 9 bases. This CDR3 region has 13 residues. The V and J ends lost 3 bases and 5 bases, in that order; junction bases with no gene match: 2. The germline V gene has CDR1 SNHLY and CDR2 FYNNEI. The CDR3 is CASSDGTGHEQYF. DNA for the CDR3: TGTGCCAGCAGTGACGGGACAGGGCACGAGCAGTACTTC. Together with reference TRBV2 and TRBJ2-7, the CDR3 gives the full variable domain: EPEVTQTPSHQVTQMGQEVILRCVPISNHLYFYWYRQILGQKVEFLVSFYNNEISEKSEIFDDQFSVERPDGSNFTLKIRSTKLEDSAMYFCASSDGTGHEQYFGPGTRLTVT.

The chain is built from TRBV27 and TRBJ2-5, with TRBD1 matching 7 bases. CDR3 size: 19 residues. V was clipped by 6 bases and J by 1 base; unmatched bases: 20. In germline, CDR1 is MNHEY, CDR2 SMNVEV (reference sequence). CDR3 DNA: TGTGCCAGCAGCACCTTATGGGACGGACAGGCGGACATCCAAGAGACCCAGTACTTC. It translates to CASSTLWDGQADIQETQYF.

CDR3 coding DNA: TGTGCCAGCAGCATCTCCGGGACATTCACCGGGGAGCTGTTTTTT. Its protein product is CASSISGTFTGELFF. The V and J genes are TRBV9 and TRBJ2-2; tentative D call: TRBD1 (6 bases). V lost 4 bases to trimming and J lost 4 bases, with 14 bases between them. The CDR3 loop spans 15 amino acids. Germline CDR1 and CDR2: SGDLS and YYNGEE.

The chain has TRBV4-1 and TRBJ1-2; 7 bases are a match to TRBD1. Trimming cost V 3 bases and J 5 bases; bases outside gene matches: 18. CDR1 and CDR2 from the germline V gene are MGHRA and YSYEKL. The CDR3 sequence is 18 residues long. The CDR3 sequence is CASSQEDTEGDRVYGYTF. CDR3 DNA: TGCGCCAGCAGCCAGGAGGATACCGAAGGAGACAGGGTTTATGGCTACACCTTC.

This chain links TRBV6-6 with TRBJ2-5; 9 nucleotides line up with TRBD1. The end of the DNA is better explained by TRBJ2-7, so the J call may be wrong. In germline, CDR1 is MNHNY, CDR2 SVGAGI (reference sequence). This CDR3 has 13 amino acids. The CDR3 loop is CASGRDREGEQYF. The CDR3 DNA reads TGTGCCAGCGGCCGGGACAGGGAAGGCGAGCAGTACTTC.

A single count supports this clone. The chain has TRBV27 and TRBJ2-3, with a possible D match to TRBD2 (6 bases). The CDR3 sequence is 15 residues long. The germline V gene has CDR1 MNHEY and CDR2 SMNVEV (reference sequence). The V and J ends lost 5 bases and 0 bases respectively, with 12 bases between them. The CDR3 DNA sequence: TGTGCCAGCAGTCCCGGGACTTCTAGCACAGATACGCAGTATTTT. Its translation is CASSPGTSSTDTQYF.

The chain uses TRBV7-6 and TRBJ2-2; 11 nucleotides line up with TRBD2. The CDR3 contains 19 residues. The V gene end was trimmed by 5 bases and the J gene end by 1 base; junction bases not matched to a gene: 12. From germline, CDR1 is SGHVS and CDR2 FNYEAQ. The CDR3, as DNA: TGTGCCAGCAGCCATGTGGTAGCGGGGGGGCGTGTGAACACCGGGGAGCTGTTTTTT. It yields the protein CASSHVVAGGRVNTGELFF.

Here the CDR3 reads CASSLGGAAYEQYF. CDR3 bases: TGCGCCAGCAGTCTCGGGGGGGCCGCCTACGAGCAGTACTTC. This chain connects TRBV5-1 to TRBJ2-7; 8 bases align to TRBD2. Losses at the gene ends were 5 bases for V and 2 bases for J; bases not matched to a gene: 6. The germline gives CDR1 SGHRS, CDR2 YFSETQ. The CDR3 extends over 14 amino acids.

The V call is TRBV4-1, the J call TRBJ2-7, with D hard to call. Trimming removed 4 bases at V and 2 bases at J, with 21 bases between. The germline CDR1 and CDR2 sequences are MGHRA and YSYEKL. CDR3 size: 17 residues. This chain's CDR3 is CASSPVGSLDWTYEQYF. DNA for the CDR3: TGCGCCAGCAGCCCAGTGGGATCCCTGGATTGGACCTACGAGCAGTACTTC.

The chain employs TRBV29-1 and TRBJ2-5; D is possibly TRBD1 or TRBD2 (5 bases each). CDR1 and CDR2 from the germline V gene are SQVTM and ANQGSEA. The germline V and J ends were trimmed by 4 bases and 4 bases, with 7 bases remaining between them. The length of the CDR3 is 11 residues. This chain's CDR3 is CSVGGSETQYF. DNA for the CDR3: TGCAGCGTTGGGGGGTCAGAGACCCAGTACTTC. The full variable domain, completed using reference TRBV29-1 and TRBJ2-5, is SAVISQKPSRDICQRGTSLTIQCQVDSQVTMMFWYRQQPGQSLTLIATANQGSEATYESGFVIDKFPISRPNLTFSTLTVSNMSPEDSSIYLCSVGGSETQYFGPGTRLLVL.

The chain combines TRBV4-2 with TRBJ2-3; 10 positions match TRBD2. There are 17 residues in the CDR3. V lost 4 bases and J lost 2; bases outside the gene matches: 9. Germline V lookup: CDR1 LGHNA, CDR2 YNFKEQ. CDR3 nucleotides: TGTGCCAGCAGCCCCTATGGTAGCGGGGGGAACACAGATACGCAGTATTTT. Its protein is CASSPYGSGGNTDTQYF.

This clone was observed a handful of times. This sequence joins TRBV7-8 and TRBJ1-1, with D uncertain. V lost 1 base and J lost 11, with 8 bases in between. The germline gives CDR1 SGHVS, CDR2 FQNEAQ. The CDR3 is 11 amino acids. The CDR3 region is CASSLGALAFF. For the CDR3, the DNA is TGTGCCAGCAGCTTAGGGGCACTGGCTTTCTTT.

This clone was found a few times. The V gene is TRBV7-9, the J gene TRBJ1-1; possible D gene TRBD1, 5 bases. This CDR3 is 14 amino acids long. CDR1 SEHNR and CDR2 FQNEAQ come from the germline V gene (reference sequence). The V gene lost 8 bases and the J gene lost 1 base, with 14 bases spanning the gap. The CDR3 bases are TGTGCCAGCCGCCTGATGGGGGAGAACACTGAAGCTTTCTTT. This gives the protein CASRLMGENTEAFF.

To note about this clone: The sample holds other DNA sequences that translate to the same CDR3. The V call is TRBV5-6, the J call TRBJ2-7; D call uncertain. V was shortened by 4 bases and J by 2 bases, with 13 bases between the two germline ends. The CDR3 loop spans 14 amino acids. In germline, CDR1 is SGHDT, CDR2 YYEEEE. CDR3 DNA sequence: TGTGCCAGCAGCCCCCGGGCTTTGACCTACGAGCAGTACTTC. This translates into CASSPRALTYEQYF. The variable domain in full, with the rest retrieved from reference TRBV5-6 and TRBJ2-7, is DAGVTQSPTHLIKTRGQQVTLRCSPKSGHDTVSWYQQALGQGPQFIFQYYEEEERQRGNFPDRFSGHQFPNYSSELNVNALLLGDSALYLCASSPRALTYEQYFGPGTRLTVT.

The chain is built from TRBV7-9 and TRBJ2-7, with D perhaps TRBD1 (6 bases). Trimming took off 7 bases at V and 0 bases at J, with 16 bases between the two ends. The germline CDR1 and CDR2 sequences are SEHNR and FQNEAQ (reference sequence). The CDR3 extends over 15 amino acids. CDR3: CASTSLGGSSYEQYF. The CDR3 region has the DNA TGTGCCAGCACTTCCTTAGGGGGTAGCTCCTACGAGCAGTACTTC.

This sequence joins TRBV7-9 and TRBJ2-4; D remains ambiguous. Trimming removed 4 bases at V and 0 bases at J, with 10 bases between. Germline V gene data show CDR1 as SEHNR and CDR2 as FQNEAQ (reference sequence). The CDR3 is 15 residues long. DNA for the CDR3: TGTGCCAGCAGCTATTCGAATATAGCCAAAAACATTCAGTACTTC. Translated: CASSYSNIAKNIQYF.

J is TRBJ2-2 and V is TRBV5-5; TRBD1 matches 8 bases. The J segment lost 4 bases and the V segment lost 7 bases, leaving 3 bases of the junction unmatched. In germline, CDR1 is SGHKS, CDR2 YYEKEE (reference sequence). CDR3 length equals 13 residues. DNA for the CDR3: TGTGCCAGCGTACAGGGGGTCACCGGGGAGCTGTTTTTT. It specifies CASVQGVTGELFF.

The chain employs TRBV27 and TRBJ1-2; possibly TRBD1 for D (6 bases). V lost 0 bases, J lost 4 bases, and 15 bases lay in between. Germline assignment: CDR1 MNHEY and CDR2 SMNVEV (reference sequence). The CDR3 spans 16 residues. This CDR3 reads CASSLSIGGAGYGYTF. In DNA form, the CDR3 reads TGTGCCAGCAGTTTATCGATCGGGGGCGCGGGCTATGGCTACACCTTC.

The chain uses TRBV19 and TRBJ2-7; unclear D gene. Germline V gene lookup returns CDR1 LNHDA and CDR2 SQIVND (reference sequence). This CDR3 region has 12 residues. Trimming took off 5 bases at V and 7 bases at J, with 12 bases between the two ends. The CDR3 sequence: CASSVDRKEQYF. The CDR3 bases are TGTGCCAGTAGTGTCGATCGTAAAGAGCAGTACTTC.

This clone came up once. The rearrangement uses TRBV27 and TRBJ1-1, with 12 positions matching TRBD1. CDR1 and CDR2 (germline): MNHEY, SMNVEV (reference sequence). Trimming took 6 bases from V and 1 from J; bases not matched to a gene: 6. The CDR3 is 16 amino acids. CDR3 sequence: CASSPGQGAWNTEAFF. The CDR3 DNA reads as TGTGCCAGCAGCCCGGGACAGGGGGCCTGGAACACTGAAGCTTTCTTT.

The chain couples TRBV6-5 to TRBJ1-1; D gene unclear. The ends were cut back, 2 bases at V and 6 bases at J, with 4 bases in the middle. The germline CDR1 and CDR2 sequences are MNHEY and SVGAGI. The CDR3 covers 11 residues. The CDR3 nucleotides are TGTGCCAGCAGTTACATGGCTGAAGCTTTCTTT. It translates to CASSYMAEAFF.

This chain uses TRBV7-6 with TRBJ2-7; perhaps TRBD1 as D (6 bases). Trimming shortened V by 5 bases and J by 2 bases, and 22 bases separated the two germline ends. The CDR3 totals 17 residues. Germline-derived CDR1 and CDR2 are SGHVS and FNYEAQ. CDR3 residues: CASSPRPQGRVAYEQYF. The DNA of the CDR3 is TGTGCCAGCAGCCCTAGACCACAGGGCCGTGTCGCCTACGAGCAGTACTTC.

This clone was seen just once. The rearrangement uses TRBV11-3 and TRBJ2-3; 14 bases are shared with TRBD2. V was pared by 5 bases and J by 4 bases, with 5 bases of the junction left unmatched. CDR1 and CDR2 from the germline V gene are SGHNT and YENEEA. The CDR3 is 16 residues long. CDR3: CASSAGTSGGSDTQYF. DNA for the CDR3: TGTGCCAGCAGCGCCGGGACTAGCGGGGGATCAGATACGCAGTATTTT.

The genes are TRBV5-1 and TRBJ1-5, with D perhaps TRBD1 (5 bases). The CDR3 runs to 15 residues. The germline V gene encodes CDR1 SGHRS and CDR2 YFSETQ. V was clipped by 0 bases and J by 6 bases, with 13 bases between them. CDR3 loop: CASSLGSGLGQPQHF. CDR3 bases: TGCGCCAGCAGCTTGGGGTCAGGGCTAGGTCAGCCCCAGCATTTT.

CDR3 bases: TGTGCCAGCAGTGAACTGGGGAGGTACCAAGAGACCCAGTACTTC. It translates to CASSELGRYQETQYF. The V and J genes are TRBV6-1 and TRBJ2-5; D is possibly TRBD2 (6 bases). Trimming removed 2 bases from V and 0 bases from J, with 10 bases in between. The CDR3 runs 15 residues. The germline V gene encodes CDR1 MNHNS and CDR2 SASEGT.

The chain combines TRBV7-8 with TRBJ2-1; D is ambiguous. This CDR3 is 13 amino acids long. The V end was cut by 1 base, the J end by 8 bases, with 9 bases between. CDR1 SGHVS and CDR2 FQNEAQ come from the germline V gene. The CDR3 DNA reads as TGTGCCAGCAGCTTAGGGCGGCTGGATGAGCAGTTCTTC. Protein: CASSLGRLDEQFF.